This TCR beta chain was found in a study of T cells in Graves' hyperthyroidism and ophthalmopathy. Findings and limits, study-wide: Expanded thyroid clonotypes (above 0.001) were mostly also found in blood.

This CDR3 spans 18 amino acids. From germline, CDR1 is SEHNR and CDR2 FQNEAQ (reference sequence). Trimming removed 5 bases from V and 4 bases from J; junction bases left unmatched: 10. RNA transcripts served as the template for amplifying TCR beta CDR3 regions. The HTBI set primed first-round TCR CDR3 RT-PCR. TCRdb re-derived calls from the multiplex PCR reads in MiXCR, one entry per CDR3 protein. The sample includes around 390,000 distinct CDR3 sequences, about 14% of them seen just once. Uncontrolled infection, other autoimmune disease, pregnancy and lactation each barred patients from inclusion. Diagnoses used clinical symptoms, serum thyroxine and TRAb, thyroid ultrasound and orbital computed tomography. The sample holds a few counts of this clonotype. Its antigen is as yet unknown. This may come from a read error, since a much larger clone is one base off.

What was sequenced was blood. The receptor was isolated from a woman in her twenties or thirties with Graves' ophthalmopathy. The V call is TRBV7-9, the J call TRBJ2-3; 15 bases fit TRBD2. CDR3 nucleotides: TGTGCCAGCAGCACGGCCGACTGGACTAGCGGGGGGGCAGATACGCAGTATTTT. It is translated as CASSTADWTSGGADTQYF.